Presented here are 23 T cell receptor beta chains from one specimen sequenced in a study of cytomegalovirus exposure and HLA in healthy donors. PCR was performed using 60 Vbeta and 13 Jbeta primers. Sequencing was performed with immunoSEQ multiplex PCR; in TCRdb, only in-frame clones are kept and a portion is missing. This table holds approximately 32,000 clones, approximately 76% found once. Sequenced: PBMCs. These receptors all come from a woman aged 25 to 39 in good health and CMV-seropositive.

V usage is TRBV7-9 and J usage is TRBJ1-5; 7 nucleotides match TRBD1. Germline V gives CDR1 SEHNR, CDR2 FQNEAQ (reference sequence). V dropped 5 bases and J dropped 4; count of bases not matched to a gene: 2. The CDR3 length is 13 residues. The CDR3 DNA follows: TGTGCCAGCAGCATACAGGGGAATCAGCCCCAGCATTTT. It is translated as CASSIQGNQPQHF.

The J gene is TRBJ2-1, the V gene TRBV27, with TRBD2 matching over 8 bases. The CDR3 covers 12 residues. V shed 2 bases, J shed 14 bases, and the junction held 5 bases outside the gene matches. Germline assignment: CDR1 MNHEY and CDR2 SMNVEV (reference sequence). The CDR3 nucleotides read TGTGCCAGCAGTTTACCCGGGACTAGTAAGTTCTTC. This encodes CASSLPGTSKFF.

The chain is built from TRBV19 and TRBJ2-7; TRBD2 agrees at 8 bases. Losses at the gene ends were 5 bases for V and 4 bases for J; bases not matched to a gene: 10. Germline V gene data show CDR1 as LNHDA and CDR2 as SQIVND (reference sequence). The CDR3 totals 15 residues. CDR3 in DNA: TGTGCCAGTAGTTCTGCGTCTAGCGGGTTGTACGAGCAGTACTTC. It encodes CASSSASSGLYEQYF.

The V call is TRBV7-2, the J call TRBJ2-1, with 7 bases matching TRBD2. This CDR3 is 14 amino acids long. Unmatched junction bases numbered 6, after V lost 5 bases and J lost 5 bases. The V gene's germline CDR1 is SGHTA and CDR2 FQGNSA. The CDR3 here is CASSPAGANNEQFF. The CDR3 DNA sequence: TGTGCCAGCAGCCCGGCGGGAGCGAACAATGAGCAGTTCTTC.

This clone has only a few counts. CDR3 sequence (DNA): TGTGCTAGTGGTTTGGTACAGAACACTGAAGCTTTCTTT. Residues: CASGLVQNTEAFF. This chain connects TRBV12-5 to TRBJ1-1, with D unclear. Trimming took off 0 bases at V and 1 base at J, with 3 bases between the two ends. Germline assignment: CDR1 LGHNT and CDR2 FRNRAP. The CDR3 is 13 residues long.

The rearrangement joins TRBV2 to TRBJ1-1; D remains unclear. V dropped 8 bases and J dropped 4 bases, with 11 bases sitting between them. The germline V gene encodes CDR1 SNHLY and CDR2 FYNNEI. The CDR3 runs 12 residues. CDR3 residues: CASCRGRTEAFF. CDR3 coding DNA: TGTGCCAGCTGTAGAGGCCGCACTGAAGCTTTCTTT.

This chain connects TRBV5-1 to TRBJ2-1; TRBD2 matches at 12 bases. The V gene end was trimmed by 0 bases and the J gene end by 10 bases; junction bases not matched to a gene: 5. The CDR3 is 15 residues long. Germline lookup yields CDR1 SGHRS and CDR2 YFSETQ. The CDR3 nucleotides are TGCGCCAGCAGCTTGGGACTAGCGGGAGTACAAGAGCAGTTCTTC. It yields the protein CASSLGLAGVQEQFF. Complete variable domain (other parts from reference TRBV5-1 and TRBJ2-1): KAGVTQTPRYLIKTRGQQVTLSCSPISGHRSVSWYQQTPGQGLQFLFEYFSETQRNKGNFPGRFSGRQFSNSRSEMNVSTLELGDSALYLCASSLGLAGVQEQFFGPGTRLTVL.

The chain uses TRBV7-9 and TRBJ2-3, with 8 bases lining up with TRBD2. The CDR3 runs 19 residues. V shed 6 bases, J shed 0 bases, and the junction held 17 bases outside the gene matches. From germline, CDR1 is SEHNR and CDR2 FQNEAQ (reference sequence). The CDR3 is CASREQIERGPSSTDTQYF. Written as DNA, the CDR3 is TGTGCCAGCAGAGAGCAGATTGAGCGGGGGCCATCTAGCACAGATACGCAGTATTTT.

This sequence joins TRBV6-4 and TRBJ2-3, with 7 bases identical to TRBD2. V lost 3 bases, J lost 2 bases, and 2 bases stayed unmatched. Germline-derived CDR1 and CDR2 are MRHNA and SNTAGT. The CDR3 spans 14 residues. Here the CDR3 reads CASSEAGYTDTQYF. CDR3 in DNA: TGTGCCAGCAGTGAAGCGGGATACACAGATACGCAGTATTTT.

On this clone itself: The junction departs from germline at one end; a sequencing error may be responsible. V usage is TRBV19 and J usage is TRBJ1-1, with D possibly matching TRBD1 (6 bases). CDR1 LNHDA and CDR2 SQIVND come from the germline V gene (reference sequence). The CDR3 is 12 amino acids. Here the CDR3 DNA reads TGTGCCAGTAGCGGCAGGGGATCAAGGGCTCTCTTT. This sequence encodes CASSGRGSRALF.

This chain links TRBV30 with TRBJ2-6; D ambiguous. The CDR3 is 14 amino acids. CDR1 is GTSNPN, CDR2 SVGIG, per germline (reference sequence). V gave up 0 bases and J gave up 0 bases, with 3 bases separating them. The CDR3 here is CAWSVLSGANVLTF. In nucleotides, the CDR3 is TGTGCCTGGAGTGTACTCTCTGGGGCCAACGTCCTGACTTTC.

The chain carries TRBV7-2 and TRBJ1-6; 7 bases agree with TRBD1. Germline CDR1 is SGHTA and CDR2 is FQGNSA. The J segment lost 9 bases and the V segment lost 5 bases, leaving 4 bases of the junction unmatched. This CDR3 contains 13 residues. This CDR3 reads CASSATGTSPLHF. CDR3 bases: TGTGCCAGCAGCGCGACAGGGACTTCACCCCTCCACTTT.

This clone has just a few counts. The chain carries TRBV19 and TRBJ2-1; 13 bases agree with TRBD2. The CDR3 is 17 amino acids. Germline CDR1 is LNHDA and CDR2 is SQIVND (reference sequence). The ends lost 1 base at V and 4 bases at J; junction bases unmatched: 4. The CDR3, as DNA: TGTGCCAGTAGTATAGTACTAGCGGGAGGGCCTTACAATGAGCAGTTCTTC. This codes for CASSIVLAGGPYNEQFF.

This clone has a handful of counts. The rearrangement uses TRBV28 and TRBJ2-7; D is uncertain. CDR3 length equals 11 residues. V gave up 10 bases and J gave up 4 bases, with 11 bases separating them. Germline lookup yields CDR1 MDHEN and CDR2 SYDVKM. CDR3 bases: TGTGCCACCCTTAGCCTTTACGAGCAGTACTTC. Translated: CATLSLYEQYF. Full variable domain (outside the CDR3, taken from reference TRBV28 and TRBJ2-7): DVKVTQSSRYLVKRTGEKVFLECVQDMDHENMFWYRQDPGLGLRLIYFSYDVKMKEKGDIPEGYSVSREKKERFSLILESASTNQTSMYLCATLSLYEQYFGPGTRLTVT.

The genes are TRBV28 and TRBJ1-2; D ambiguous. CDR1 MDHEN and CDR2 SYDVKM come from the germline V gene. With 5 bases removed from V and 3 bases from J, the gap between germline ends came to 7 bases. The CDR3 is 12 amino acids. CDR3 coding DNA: TGTGCCAGCAGTCGCCAGGACTATGGCTACACCTTC. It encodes CASSRQDYGYTF.

The CDR3 DNA follows: TGTGCCAGCAGCCCCTTGGCACAGCCCACAGATACGCAGTATTTT. It translates to CASSPLAQPTDTQYF. The V gene is TRBV5-6, the J gene TRBJ2-3; no reliable D call. V shed 4 bases and J shed 2 bases, with 14 bases lying between them. Germline V CDR1 and CDR2: SGHDT, YYEEEE. The CDR3 sequence is 15 residues long. Based on the CDR3 plus reference TRBV5-6 and TRBJ2-3, the full variable domain is DAGVTQSPTHLIKTRGQQVTLRCSPKSGHDTVSWYQQALGQGPQFIFQYYEEEERQRGNFPDRFSGHQFPNYSSELNVNALLLGDSALYLCASSPLAQPTDTQYFGPGTRLTVL.

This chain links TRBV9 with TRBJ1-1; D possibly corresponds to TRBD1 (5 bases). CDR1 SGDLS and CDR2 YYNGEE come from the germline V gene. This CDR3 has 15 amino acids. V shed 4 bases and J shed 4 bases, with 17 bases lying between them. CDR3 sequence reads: CASSSRVGASTEAFF. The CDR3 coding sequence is TGTGCCAGCAGCTCCCGGGTAGGGGCGAGCACTGAAGCTTTCTTT.

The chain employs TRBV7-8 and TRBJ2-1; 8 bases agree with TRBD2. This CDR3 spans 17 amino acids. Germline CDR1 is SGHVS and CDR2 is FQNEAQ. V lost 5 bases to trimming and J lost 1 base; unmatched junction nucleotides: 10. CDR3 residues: CASSPLPRGVSYNEQFF. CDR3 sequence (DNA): TGTGCCAGCAGCCCCCTTCCGCGGGGGGTATCCTACAATGAGCAGTTCTTC. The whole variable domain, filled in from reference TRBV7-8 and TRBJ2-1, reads GAGVSQSPRYKVAKRGQDVALRCDPISGHVSLFWYQQALGQGPEFLTYFQNEAQLDKSGLPSDRFFAERPEGSVSTLKIQRTQQEDSAVYLCASSPLPRGVSYNEQFFGPGTRLTVL.

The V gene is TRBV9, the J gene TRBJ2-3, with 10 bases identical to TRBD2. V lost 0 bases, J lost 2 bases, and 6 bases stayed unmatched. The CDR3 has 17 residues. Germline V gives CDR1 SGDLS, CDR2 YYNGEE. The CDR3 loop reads CASSVGGAGGFTDTQYF. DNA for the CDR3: TGTGCCAGCAGCGTAGGGGGAGCGGGGGGGTTCACAGATACGCAGTATTTT.

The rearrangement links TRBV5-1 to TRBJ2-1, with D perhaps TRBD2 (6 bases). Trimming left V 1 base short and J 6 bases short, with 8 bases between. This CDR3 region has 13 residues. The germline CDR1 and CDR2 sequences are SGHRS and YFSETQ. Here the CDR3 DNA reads TGCGCCAGCAGCTTGCCAGCGGGCAATGAGCAGTTCTTC. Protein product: CASSLPAGNEQFF. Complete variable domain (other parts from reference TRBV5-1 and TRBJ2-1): KAGVTQTPRYLIKTRGQQVTLSCSPISGHRSVSWYQQTPGQGLQFLFEYFSETQRNKGNFPGRFSGRQFSNSRSEMNVSTLELGDSALYLCASSLPAGNEQFFGPGTRLTVL.

The CDR3 region is CASSLGTGLGYGYTF. The CDR3 region has the DNA TGCGCCAGCAGCTTGGGGACAGGGTTGGGCTATGGCTACACCTTC. The chain employs TRBV5-1 and TRBJ1-2, with TRBD1 identical over 8 bases. The V gene's germline CDR1 is SGHRS and CDR2 YFSETQ. This CDR3 contains 15 residues. The V segment lost 0 bases and the J segment 4 bases; nucleotides outside the gene matches: 5.

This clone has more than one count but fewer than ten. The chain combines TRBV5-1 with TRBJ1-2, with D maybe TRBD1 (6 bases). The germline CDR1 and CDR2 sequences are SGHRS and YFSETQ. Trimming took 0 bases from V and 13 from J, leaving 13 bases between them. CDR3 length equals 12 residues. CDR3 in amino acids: CASSLEQGPCTF. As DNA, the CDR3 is TGCGCCAGCAGCTTGGAACAGGGCCCCTGCACCTTC.

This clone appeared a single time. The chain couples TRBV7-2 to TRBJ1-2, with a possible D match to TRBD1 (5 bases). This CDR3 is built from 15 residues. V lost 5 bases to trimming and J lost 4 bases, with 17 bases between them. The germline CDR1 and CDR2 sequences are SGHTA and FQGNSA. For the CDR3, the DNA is TGTGCCAGCAGCCCCCCAGGGTCGATGCTCTATGGCTACACCTTC. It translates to CASSPPGSMLYGYTF. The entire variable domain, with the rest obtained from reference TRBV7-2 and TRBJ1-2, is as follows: GAGVSQSPSNKVTEKGKDVELRCDPISGHTALYWYRQSLGQGLEFLIYFQGNSAPDKSGLPSDRFSAERTGGSVSTLTIQRTQQEDSAVYLCASSPPGSMLYGYTFGSGTRLTVV.